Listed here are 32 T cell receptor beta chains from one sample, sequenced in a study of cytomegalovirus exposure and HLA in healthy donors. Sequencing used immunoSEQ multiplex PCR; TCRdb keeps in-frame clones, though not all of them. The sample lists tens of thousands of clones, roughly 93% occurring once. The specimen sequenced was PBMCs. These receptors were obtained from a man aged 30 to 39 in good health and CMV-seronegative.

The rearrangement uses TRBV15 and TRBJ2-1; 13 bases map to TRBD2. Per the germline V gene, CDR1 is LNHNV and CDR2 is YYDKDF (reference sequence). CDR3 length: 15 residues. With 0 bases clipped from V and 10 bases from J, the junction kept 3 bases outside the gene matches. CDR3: CATSREPGLAGEQFF. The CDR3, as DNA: TGTGCCACCAGCAGAGAACCGGGACTAGCGGGGGAGCAGTTCTTC. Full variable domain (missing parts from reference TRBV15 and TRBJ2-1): DAMVIQNPRYQVTQFGKPVTLSCSQTLNHNVMYWYQQKSSQAPKLLFHYYDKDFNNEADTPDNFQSRRPNTSFCFLDIRSPGLGDTAMYLCATSREPGLAGEQFFGPGTRLTVL.

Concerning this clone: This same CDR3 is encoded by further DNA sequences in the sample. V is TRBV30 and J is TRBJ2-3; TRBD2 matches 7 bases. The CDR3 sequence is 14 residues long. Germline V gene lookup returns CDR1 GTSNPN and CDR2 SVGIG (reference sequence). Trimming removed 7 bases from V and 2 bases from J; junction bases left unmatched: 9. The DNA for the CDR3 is TGTGCCTCACGGCTAGCGGCCATCACAGATACGCAGTATTTT. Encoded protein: CASRLAAITDTQYF.

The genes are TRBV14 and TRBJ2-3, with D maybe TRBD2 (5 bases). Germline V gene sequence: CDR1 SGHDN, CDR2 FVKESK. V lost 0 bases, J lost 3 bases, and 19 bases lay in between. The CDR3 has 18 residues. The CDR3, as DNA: TGTGCCAGCAGCCAAGATACTTCAGGACTCCGGGTGACAGATACGCAGTATTTT. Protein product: CASSQDTSGLRVTDTQYF.

CDR3 nucleotide sequence: TGTGCCAGTAGATCCGGGACAGGGATCGAAAAACTGTTTTTT. Protein: CASRSGTGIEKLFF. This chain joins TRBV19 and TRBJ1-4, with 9 bases lining up with TRBD1. Germline V CDR1 and CDR2: LNHDA, SQIVND (reference sequence). V lost 6 bases, J lost 8 bases, and 7 bases stayed unmatched. The CDR3 length is 14 residues.

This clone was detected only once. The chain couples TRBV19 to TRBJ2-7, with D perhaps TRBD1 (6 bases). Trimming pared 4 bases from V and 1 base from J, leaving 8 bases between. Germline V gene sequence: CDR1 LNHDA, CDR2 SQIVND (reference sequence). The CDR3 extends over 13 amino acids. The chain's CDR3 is CASSTTGSYEQYF. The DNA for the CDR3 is TGTGCCAGTAGTACTACAGGGTCCTACGAGCAGTACTTC.

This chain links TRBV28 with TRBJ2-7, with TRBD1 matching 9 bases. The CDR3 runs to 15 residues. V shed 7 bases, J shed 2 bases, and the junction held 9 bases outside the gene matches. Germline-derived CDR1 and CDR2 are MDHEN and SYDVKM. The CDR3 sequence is CASITFGQGPYEQYF. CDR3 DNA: TGTGCCAGCATCACTTTCGGACAGGGGCCCTACGAGCAGTACTTC.

DNA for the CDR3: TGTGCCAGCAGCCAGCCCCCCGGGGACGAGCAGTACTTC. Translating it yields CASSQPPGDEQYF. The rearrangement joins TRBV7-6 to TRBJ2-7; perhaps TRBD2 as D (5 bases). The CDR3 contains 13 residues. V lost 5 bases and J 5 bases, leaving 13 bases between the germline ends. Germline V gene lookup returns CDR1 SGHVS and CDR2 FNYEAQ.

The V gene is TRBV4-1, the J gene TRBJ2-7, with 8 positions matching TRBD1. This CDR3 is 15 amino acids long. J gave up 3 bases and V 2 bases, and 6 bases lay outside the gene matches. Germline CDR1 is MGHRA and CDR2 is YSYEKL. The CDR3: CASSQRTGSNYEQYF. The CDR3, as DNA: TGCGCCAGCAGCCAAAGGACAGGGTCGAACTACGAGCAGTACTTC.

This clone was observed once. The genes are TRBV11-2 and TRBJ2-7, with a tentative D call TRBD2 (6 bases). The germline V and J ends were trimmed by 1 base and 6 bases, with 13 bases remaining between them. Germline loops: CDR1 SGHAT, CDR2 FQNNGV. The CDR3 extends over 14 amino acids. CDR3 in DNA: TGTGCCAGCAGCTTAGCGGGAGTTCTCTTCGAGCAGTACTTC. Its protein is CASSLAGVLFEQYF.

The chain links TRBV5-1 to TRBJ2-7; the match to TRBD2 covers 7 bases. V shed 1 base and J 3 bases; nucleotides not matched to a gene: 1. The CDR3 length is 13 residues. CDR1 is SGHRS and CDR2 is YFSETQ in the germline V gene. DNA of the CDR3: TGCGCCAGCAGCTTGCCGGGGGGCTACGAGCAGTACTTC. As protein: CASSLPGGYEQYF.

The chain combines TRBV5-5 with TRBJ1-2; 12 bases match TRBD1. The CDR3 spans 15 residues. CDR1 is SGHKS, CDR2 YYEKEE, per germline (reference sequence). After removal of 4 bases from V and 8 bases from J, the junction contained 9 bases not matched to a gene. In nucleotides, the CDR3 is TGTGCCAGCAGCGACGGGACAGGGGGCGTTGAGGGCTACACCTTC. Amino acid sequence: CASSDGTGGVEGYTF.

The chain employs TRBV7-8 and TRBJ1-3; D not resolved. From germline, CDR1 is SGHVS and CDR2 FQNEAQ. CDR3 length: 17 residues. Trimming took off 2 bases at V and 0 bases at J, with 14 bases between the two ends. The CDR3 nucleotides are TGTGCCAGCAGCTTATATAGGGAGCCCACCTCTGGAAACACCATATATTTT. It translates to CASSLYREPTSGNTIYF.

CDR3 protein: CASSLSAGDRDAYEQYF. The CDR3 bases are TGTGCCAGCAGTTTATCGGCTGGGGACAGGGACGCCTACGAGCAGTACTTC. V usage is TRBV27 and J usage is TRBJ2-7; TRBD1 agrees at 9 bases. With 0 bases clipped from V and 2 bases from J, the junction kept 8 bases outside the gene matches. The CDR3 is 17 residues long. CDR1 and CDR2 (germline): MNHEY, SMNVEV (reference sequence).

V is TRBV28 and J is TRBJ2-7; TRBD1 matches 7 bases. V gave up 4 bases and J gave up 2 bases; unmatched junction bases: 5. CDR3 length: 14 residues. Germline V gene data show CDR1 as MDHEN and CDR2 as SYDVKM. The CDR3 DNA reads TGTGCCAGCAGTTCGGACAGGCTAACCTACGAGCAGTACTTC. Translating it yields CASSSDRLTYEQYF. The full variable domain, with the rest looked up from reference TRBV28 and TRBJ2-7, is DVKVTQSSRYLVKRTGEKVFLECVQDMDHENMFWYRQDPGLGLRLIYFSYDVKMKEKGDIPEGYSVSREKKERFSLILESASTNQTSMYLCASSSDRLTYEQYFGPGTRLTVT.

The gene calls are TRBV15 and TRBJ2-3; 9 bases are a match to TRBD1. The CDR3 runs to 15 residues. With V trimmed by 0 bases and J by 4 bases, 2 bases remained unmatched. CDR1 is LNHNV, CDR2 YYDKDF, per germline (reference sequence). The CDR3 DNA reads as TGTGCCACCAGCAGAGAAAGGACAGGGGCAGATACGCAGTATTTT. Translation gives CATSRERTGADTQYF.

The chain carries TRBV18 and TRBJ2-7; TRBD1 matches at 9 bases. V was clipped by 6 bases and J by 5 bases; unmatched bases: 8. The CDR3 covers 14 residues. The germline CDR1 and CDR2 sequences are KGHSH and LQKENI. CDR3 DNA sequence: TGTGCCAGCTCCAAGGGACAGGGTATTCACGAGCAGTACTTC. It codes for CASSKGQGIHEQYF.

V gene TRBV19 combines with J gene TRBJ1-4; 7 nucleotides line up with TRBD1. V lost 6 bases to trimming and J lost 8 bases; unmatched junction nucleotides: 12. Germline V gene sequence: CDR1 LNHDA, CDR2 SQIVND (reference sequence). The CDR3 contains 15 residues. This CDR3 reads CASRYLGQDGEKLFF. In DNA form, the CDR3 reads TGTGCCAGTAGATACCTCGGACAGGACGGGGAAAAACTGTTTTTT.

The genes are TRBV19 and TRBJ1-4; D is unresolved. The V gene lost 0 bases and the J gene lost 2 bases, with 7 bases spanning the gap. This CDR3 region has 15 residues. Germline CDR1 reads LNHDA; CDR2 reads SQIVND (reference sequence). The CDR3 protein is CASSIDSETNEKLFF. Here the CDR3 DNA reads TGTGCCAGTAGTATAGACAGCGAGACTAATGAAAAACTGTTTTTT.

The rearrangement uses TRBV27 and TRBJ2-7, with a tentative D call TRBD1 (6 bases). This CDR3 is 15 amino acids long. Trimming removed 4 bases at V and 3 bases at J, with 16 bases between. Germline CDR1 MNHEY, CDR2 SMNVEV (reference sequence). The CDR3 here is CASSSWGQGYYEQYF. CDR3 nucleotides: TGTGCCAGCAGTTCATGGGGACAAGGTTACTACGAGCAGTACTTC.

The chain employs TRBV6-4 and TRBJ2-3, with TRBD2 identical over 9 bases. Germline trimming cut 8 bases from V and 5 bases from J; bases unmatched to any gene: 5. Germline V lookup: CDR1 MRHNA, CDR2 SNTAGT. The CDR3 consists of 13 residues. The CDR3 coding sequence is TGTGCCAGCTCTAGCGGGGAGATAGATACGCAGTATTTT. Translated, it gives CASSSGEIDTQYF.

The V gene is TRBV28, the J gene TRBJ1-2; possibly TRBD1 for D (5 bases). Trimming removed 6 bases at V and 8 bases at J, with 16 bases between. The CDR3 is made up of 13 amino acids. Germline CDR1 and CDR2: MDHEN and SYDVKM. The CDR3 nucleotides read TGTGCCAGCAGGGGGACTCAGACGAGAGGCTACACCTTC. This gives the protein CASRGTQTRGYTF.

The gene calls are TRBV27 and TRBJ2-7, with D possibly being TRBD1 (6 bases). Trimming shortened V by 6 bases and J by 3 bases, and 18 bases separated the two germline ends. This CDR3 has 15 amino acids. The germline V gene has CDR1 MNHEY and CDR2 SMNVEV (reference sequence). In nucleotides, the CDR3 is TGTGCCAGCAGGGAAAAACAGGGTTATAACTACGAGCAGTACTTC. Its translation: CASREKQGYNYEQYF.

Written as DNA, the CDR3 is TGTGCCAGCAGCTTGGGGACAGCCCGAGGCCACGAGCAGTACTTC. This codes for CASSLGTARGHEQYF. V usage is TRBV7-9 and J usage is TRBJ2-7; 7 positions agree with TRBD1. This CDR3 is 15 amino acids long. Trimming cost V 3 bases and J 5 bases; bases outside gene matches: 10. Germline V gene data show CDR1 as SEHNR and CDR2 as FQNEAQ (reference sequence).

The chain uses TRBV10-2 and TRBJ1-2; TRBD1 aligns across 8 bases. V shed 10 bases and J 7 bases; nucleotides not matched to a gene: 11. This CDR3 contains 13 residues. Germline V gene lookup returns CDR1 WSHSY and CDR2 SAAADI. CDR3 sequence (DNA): TGCGCCACCTTGGGACAGGCTACGCTTGGCTACACCTTC. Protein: CATLGQATLGYTF.

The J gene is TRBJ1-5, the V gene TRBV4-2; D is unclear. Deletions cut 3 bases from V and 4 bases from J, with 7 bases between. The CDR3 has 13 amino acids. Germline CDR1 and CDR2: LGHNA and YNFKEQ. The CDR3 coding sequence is TGTGCCAGCAGCCAGGGCAGGAATCAGCCCCAGCATTTT. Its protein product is CASSQGRNQPQHF.

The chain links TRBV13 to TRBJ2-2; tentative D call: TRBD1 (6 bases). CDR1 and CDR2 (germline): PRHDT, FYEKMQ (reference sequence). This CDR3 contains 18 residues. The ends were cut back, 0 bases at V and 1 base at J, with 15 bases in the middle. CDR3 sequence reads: CASSLGVGQKLNTGELFF. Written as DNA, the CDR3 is TGTGCCAGCAGCTTAGGGGTTGGACAGAAGTTGAACACCGGGGAGCTGTTTTTT.

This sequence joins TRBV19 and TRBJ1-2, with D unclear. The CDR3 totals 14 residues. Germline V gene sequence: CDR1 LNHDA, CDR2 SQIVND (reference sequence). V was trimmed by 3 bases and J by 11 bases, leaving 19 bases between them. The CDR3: CASSINTAGSGYTF. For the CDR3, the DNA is TGTGCCAGTAGTATCAATACCGCCGGGTCTGGTTACACCTTC.

Here the CDR3 DNA reads TGTGCCAGCAGCCCGGGACAGGCCCTCGGGGAACTGTTTTTT. Translation: CASSPGQALGELFF. The rearrangement uses TRBV7-9 and TRBJ1-4, with 8 positions matching TRBD1. The ends lost 5 bases at V and 12 bases at J; junction bases unmatched: 11. This CDR3 has 14 amino acids. The germline V gene has CDR1 SEHNR and CDR2 FQNEAQ (reference sequence).

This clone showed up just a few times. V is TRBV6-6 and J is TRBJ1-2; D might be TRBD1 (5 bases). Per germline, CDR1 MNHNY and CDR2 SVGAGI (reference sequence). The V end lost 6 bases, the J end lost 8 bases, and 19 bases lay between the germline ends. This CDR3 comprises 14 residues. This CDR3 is CASSLIDSNFGYTF. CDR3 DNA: TGTGCCAGCAGCCTAATAGACAGCAACTTCGGCTACACCTTC.

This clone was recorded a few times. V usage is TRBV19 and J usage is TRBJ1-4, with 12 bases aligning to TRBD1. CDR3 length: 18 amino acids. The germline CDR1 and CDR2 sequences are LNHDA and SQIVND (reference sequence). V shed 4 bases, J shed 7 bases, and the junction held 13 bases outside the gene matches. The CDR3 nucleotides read TGTGCCAGTAGTAGGCCCCCGGGACAGGGGGCTTTTTTTGAAAAACTGTTTTTT. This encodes CASSRPPGQGAFFEKLFF.

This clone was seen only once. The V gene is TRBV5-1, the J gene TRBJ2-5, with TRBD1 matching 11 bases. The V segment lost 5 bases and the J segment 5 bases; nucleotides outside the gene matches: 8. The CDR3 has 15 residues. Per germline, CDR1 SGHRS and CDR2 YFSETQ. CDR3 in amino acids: CASSYGQGAVETQYF. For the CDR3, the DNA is TGCGCCAGCAGTTACGGACAGGGGGCTGTTGAGACCCAGTACTTC.

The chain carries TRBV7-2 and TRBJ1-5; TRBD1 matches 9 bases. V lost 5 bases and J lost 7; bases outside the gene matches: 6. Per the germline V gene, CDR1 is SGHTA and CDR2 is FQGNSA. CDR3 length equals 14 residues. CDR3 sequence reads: CASSQRTGDQPQHF. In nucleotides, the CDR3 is TGTGCCAGCAGCCAAAGGACAGGGGACCAGCCCCAGCATTTT.